Reported below is one T cell receptor beta chain. TCR beta CDR3 regions were amplified from RNA transcripts. First-round RT-PCR used HTBI primers; second-round multiplex PCR followed. TCRdb used MiXCR to reprocess the multiplex PCR reads, holding one entry per CDR3 protein. The sample includes approximately 500,000 distinct CDR3 sequences, around 15% of them seen just once. The data belong to a study of Graves' ophthalmopathy and Graves' hyperthyroidism. Study-wide background: Prior to any treatment, peripheral blood was collected at the time of initial diagnosis.

Germline V gene data show CDR1 as MDHEN and CDR2 as SYDVKM. V was pared by 6 bases and J by 7 bases, with 13 bases between. The CDR3 covers 13 residues. Moderate-to-severe activity, CAS at least 3, NOSPECS at least 4 and duration under 3 months characterized donors with ophthalmopathy. Lactation, pregnancy, uncontrolled infections and other autoimmune diseases were all grounds for excluding patients. The PBMC fraction was derived from about 9.2 ml of fresh peripheral blood. The V and J genes are TRBV28 and TRBJ1-5, with D tentatively TRBD1 (6 bases). Specimen: blood. This clonotype was obtained from a woman in her 30s with Graves' ophthalmopathy. The CDR3 coding sequence is TGTGCCAGCAGAGACAGGCCAGGCCAGCCCCAGCATTTT. Translating gives CASRDRPGQPQHF.